These T cell receptor beta chains were read from a single sample in a study of shared clonotypes between healthy human individuals. The data were produced by immunoSEQ multiplex PCR, yet TCRdb's version contains in-frame clones alone and is incomplete. Found here are some 1,100,000 clones, around 82% of them singletons; the top ten hold approximately 0.5%. The specimen sequenced was memory CD4+ T cells from PBMCs. The receptor source for this set is a man aged 18 to 29 in good health. Some clones in this sample may be carry-over from other donors' samples. Each CDR3 is given with its conserved first and last residue. Each record gives: J gene, D gene, clone size, V gene, CDR3 protein, CDR3 DNA. D genes are given only for firm matches. Some rows mark clone size as missing; the rest say once, few, many or name a class of expanded clone.

>TRBJ2-7|TRBD1|few|TRBV5-1
CASSKGQGDNEQYF
TGCGCCAGCAGCAAGGGACAGGGCGACAACGAGCAGTACTTC
>TRBJ2-1|TRBD2|NA|TRBV29-1
CSGTSGGNEQFF
TGCAGCGGAACTAGCGGAGGCAATGAGCAGTTCTTC
>TRBJ2-1|NA|NA|TRBV29-1
CSGGSDEQFF
TGCAGCGGGGGTAGCGATGAGCAGTTCTTC
>TRBJ1-2|NA|NA|TRBV7-8
CASSPPGDSLGYTF
TGTGCCAGCAGCCCCCCCGGGGATTCGTTGGGCTACACCTTC
>TRBJ1-4|TRBD1|NA|TRBV5-1
CASSPEDRGEKLFF
TGCGCCAGCAGCCCCGAGGACAGGGGTGAAAAACTGTTTTTT
>TRBJ1-4|NA|NA|TRBV7-9
CASSLATGRNEKLFF
TGTGCCAGCAGCTTAGCGACGGGGCGGAATGAAAAACTGTTTTTT
>TRBJ2-2|NA|NA|TRBV6-1
CASTSGIGTGELFF
TGTGCCAGCACATCCGGGATCGGCACCGGGGAGCTGTTTTTT
>TRBJ2-3|TRBD2|NA|TRBV5-1
CASSSRAGTSTDTQYF
TGCGCCAGCAGCTCGAGAGCGGGGACTAGCACAGATACGCAGTATTTT
>TRBJ2-1|NA|NA|TRBV28
CASSLEGLWFF
TGTGCCAGCAGTTTAGAGGGTTTGTGGTTCTTC
>TRBJ2-1|TRBD2|NA|TRBV7-8
CASSVRTSGRINEQFF
TGTGCCAGCAGCGTCCGGACTAGCGGGAGGATCAATGAGCAGTTCTTC
>TRBJ2-7|TRBD1|NA|TRBV18
CASSPLGTGGDEQYF
TGTGCCAGCTCACCACTTGGGACAGGGGGCGACGAGCAGTACTTC